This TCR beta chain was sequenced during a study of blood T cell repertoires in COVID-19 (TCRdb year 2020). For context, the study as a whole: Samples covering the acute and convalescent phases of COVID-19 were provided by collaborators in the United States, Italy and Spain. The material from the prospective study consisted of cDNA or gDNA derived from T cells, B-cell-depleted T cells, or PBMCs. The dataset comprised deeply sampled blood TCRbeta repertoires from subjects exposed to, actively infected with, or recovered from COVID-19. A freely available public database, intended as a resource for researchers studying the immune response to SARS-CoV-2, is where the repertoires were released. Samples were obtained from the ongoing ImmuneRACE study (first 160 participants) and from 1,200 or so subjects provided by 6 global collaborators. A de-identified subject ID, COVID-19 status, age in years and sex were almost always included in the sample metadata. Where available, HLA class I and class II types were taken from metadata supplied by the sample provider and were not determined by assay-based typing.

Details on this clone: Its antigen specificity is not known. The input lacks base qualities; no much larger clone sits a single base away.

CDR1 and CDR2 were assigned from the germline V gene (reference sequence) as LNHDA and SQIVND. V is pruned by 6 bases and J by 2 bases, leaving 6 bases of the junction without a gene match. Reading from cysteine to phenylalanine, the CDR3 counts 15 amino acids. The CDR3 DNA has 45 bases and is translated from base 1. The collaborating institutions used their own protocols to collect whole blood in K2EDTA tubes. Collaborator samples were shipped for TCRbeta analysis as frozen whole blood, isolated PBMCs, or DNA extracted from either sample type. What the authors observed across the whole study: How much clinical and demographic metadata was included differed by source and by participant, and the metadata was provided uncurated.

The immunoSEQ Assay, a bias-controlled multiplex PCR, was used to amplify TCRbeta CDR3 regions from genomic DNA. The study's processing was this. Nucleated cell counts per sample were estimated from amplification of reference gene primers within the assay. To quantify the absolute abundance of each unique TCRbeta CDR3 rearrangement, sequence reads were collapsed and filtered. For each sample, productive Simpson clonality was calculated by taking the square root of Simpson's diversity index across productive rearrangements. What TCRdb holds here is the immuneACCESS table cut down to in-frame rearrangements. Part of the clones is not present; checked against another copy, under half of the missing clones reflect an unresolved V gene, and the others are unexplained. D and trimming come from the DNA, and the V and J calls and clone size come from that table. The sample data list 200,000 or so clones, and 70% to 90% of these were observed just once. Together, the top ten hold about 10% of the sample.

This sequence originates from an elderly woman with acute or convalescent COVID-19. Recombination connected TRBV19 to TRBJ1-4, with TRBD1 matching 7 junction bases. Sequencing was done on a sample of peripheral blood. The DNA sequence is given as TGTGCCAGTAGCGTCACAGGGGCTACTAATGAAAAACTGTTTTTT. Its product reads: CASSVTGATNEKLFF. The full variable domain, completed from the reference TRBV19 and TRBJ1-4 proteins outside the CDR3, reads DGGITQSPKYLFRKEGQNVTLSCEQNLNHDAMYWYRQDPGQGLRLIYYSQIVNDFQKGDIAEGYSVSREKKESFPLTVTSAQKNPTAFYLCASSVTGATNEKLFFGSGTQLSVL.